These 8 T cell receptor beta chains were all obtained from the same sample, sequenced in a study of Tregs in tolerant kidney transplant recipients. Repertoires were generated with immunoSEQ multiplex PCR, while TCRdb's copy carries only in-frame clones and drops some. The table lists under 300,000 clones, approximately 84% of them singletons. The material sequenced was CD4+ T cells from blood. These receptors came from a human donor in good health.

The chain uses TRBV7-6 and TRBJ2-3; D gene uncertain. Germline CDR1 is SGHVS and CDR2 is FNYEAQ. V lost 5 bases and J 0 bases, leaving 9 bases between the germline ends. The CDR3 is 14 residues long. The CDR3 loop reads CASSAQFSTDTQYF. DNA of the CDR3: TGTGCCAGCAGCGCCCAATTTAGCACAGATACGCAGTATTTT.

About this clone: This sample includes further DNA sequences coding for the same CDR3. This chain uses TRBV18 with TRBJ2-5, with D perhaps TRBD2 (5 bases). Germline V gene lookup returns CDR1 KGHSH and CDR2 LQKENI. This CDR3 spans 14 amino acids. The V and J ends lost 3 bases and 1 base respectively, with 9 bases between them. The CDR3 is CASSPLAPQETQYF. The CDR3 DNA is TGTGCCAGCTCACCCCTAGCACCCCAAGAGACCCAGTACTTC.

The chain joins TRBV19 to TRBJ2-1; a weak D match, TRBD1 (5 bases). The CDR3 has 15 amino acids. Germline values: CDR1 LNHDA, CDR2 SQIVND (reference sequence). V lost 4 bases and J lost 6, with 16 bases in between. DNA for the CDR3: TGTGCCAGTAGTACCCACCCGATGCAGGGCAATGAGCAGTTCTTC. It encodes CASSTHPMQGNEQFF.

This clone was seen a single time. The chain employs TRBV6-6 and TRBJ1-3; D is undetermined. CDR3 length: 14 amino acids. The germline gives CDR1 MNHNY, CDR2 SVGAGI (reference sequence). Trimming took off 6 bases at V and 0 bases at J, with 9 bases between the two ends. Here the CDR3 reads CASSRGDSGNTIYF. DNA for the CDR3: TGTGCCAGCAGCCGCGGGGACTCTGGAAACACCATATATTTT.

The genes are TRBV7-9 and TRBJ2-5; 9 bases fit TRBD1. The DNA end favors TRBJ2-7, so the J call may be wrong. Germline V gene lookup returns CDR1 SEHNR and CDR2 FQNEAQ (reference sequence). This CDR3 has 13 residues. As DNA, the CDR3 is TGTGCCAGCAGCCAACGACAGGGGGACGAGCAGTACTTC. It translates to CASSQRQGDEQYF.

This chain joins TRBV7-9 and TRBJ1-1; 8 positions match TRBD1. J was trimmed by 1 base and V by 5 bases; bases with no gene match: 6. Germline V CDR1 and CDR2: SEHNR, FQNEAQ (reference sequence). The CDR3 sequence is 15 residues long. The CDR3 protein is CASSTRDRRNTEAFF. CDR3 DNA sequence: TGTGCCAGCAGCACGAGGGACAGGAGGAACACTGAAGCTTTCTTT.

V and J are TRBV6-5 and TRBJ2-1; TRBD1 matches at 8 bases. The CDR3 spans 14 residues. CDR1 MNHEY and CDR2 SVGAGI come from the germline V gene. V was clipped by 6 bases and J by 4 bases; unmatched bases: 5. CDR3: CASRSGTGYNEQFF. CDR3 in DNA: TGTGCCAGCAGGTCCGGGACAGGTTACAATGAGCAGTTCTTC.

This clone was seen more than once but under ten times. This chain connects TRBV9 to TRBJ2-7; D call uncertain. This CDR3 is built from 14 residues. Germline lookup yields CDR1 SGDLS and CDR2 YYNGEE. Trimming cost V 0 bases and J 6 bases, with 13 bases left between them. The CDR3 here is CASSVAPTQVEQYF. The DNA of the CDR3 is TGTGCCAGCAGCGTAGCTCCAACGCAGGTCGAGCAGTACTTC.